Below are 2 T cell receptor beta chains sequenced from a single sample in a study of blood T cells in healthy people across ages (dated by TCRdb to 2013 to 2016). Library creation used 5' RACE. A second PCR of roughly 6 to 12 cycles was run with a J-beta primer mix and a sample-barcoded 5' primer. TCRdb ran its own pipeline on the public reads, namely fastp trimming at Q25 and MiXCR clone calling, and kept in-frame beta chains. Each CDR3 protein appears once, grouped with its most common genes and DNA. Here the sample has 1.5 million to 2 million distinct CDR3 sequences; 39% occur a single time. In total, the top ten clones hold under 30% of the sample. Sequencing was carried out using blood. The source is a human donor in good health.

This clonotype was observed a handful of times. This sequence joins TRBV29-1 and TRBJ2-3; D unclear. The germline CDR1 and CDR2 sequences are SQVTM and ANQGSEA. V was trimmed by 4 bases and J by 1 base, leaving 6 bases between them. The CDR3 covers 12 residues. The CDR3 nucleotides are TGCAGCGTTGGGCAACGCACAGATACGCAGTATTTT. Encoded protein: CSVGQRTDTQYF.

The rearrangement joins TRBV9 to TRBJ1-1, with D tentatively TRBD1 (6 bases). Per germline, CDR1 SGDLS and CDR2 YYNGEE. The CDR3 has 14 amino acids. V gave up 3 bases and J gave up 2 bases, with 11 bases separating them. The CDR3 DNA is TGTGCCAGCAGCGCGTGGGACACCAACACTGAAGCTTTCTTT. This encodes CASSAWDTNTEAFF.